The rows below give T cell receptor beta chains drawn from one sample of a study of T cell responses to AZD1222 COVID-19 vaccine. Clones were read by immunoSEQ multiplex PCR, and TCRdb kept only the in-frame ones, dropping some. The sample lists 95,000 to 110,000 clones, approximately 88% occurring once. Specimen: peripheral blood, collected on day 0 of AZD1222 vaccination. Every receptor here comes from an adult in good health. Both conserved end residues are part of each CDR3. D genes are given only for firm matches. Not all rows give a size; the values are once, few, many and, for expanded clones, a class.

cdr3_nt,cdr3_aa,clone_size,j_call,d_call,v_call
TGTGCCACCAGGGGGGACAGATCGAACACCGGGGAGCTGTTTTTT,CATRGDRSNTGELFF,-,TRBJ2-2,TRBD1,TRBV24-1
TGCAGTGCTAGTTCGACTAGCGGGAGAAAGGAGCAGTACTTC,CSASSTSGRKEQYF,-,TRBJ2-7,TRBD2,TRBV20-1
TGTGCCAGCAGCTTAAAAAAAGCGGGTGGCTACACCTTC,CASSLKKAGGYTF,once,TRBJ1-2,-,TRBV7-3
TGTGCCAGCAGCAGGGGCGGGGAGGAGGCCTATGGCTACACCTTC,CASSRGGEEAYGYTF,-,TRBJ1-2,-,TRBV7-2
TGTGCCAGCGGCGGACTAGCGGGAGGGGAAGAGACCCAGTACTTC,CASGGLAGGEETQYF,-,TRBJ2-5,TRBD2,TRBV27
TGTGCCAGCAGCGTCAAAGCGGGAGAGCGGAACAATGAGCAGTTCTTC,CASSVKAGERNNEQFF,few,TRBJ2-1,TRBD2,TRBV5-4
TGTGCCAGCAGCTTAGGACAGGGGGGGAAAATCACTGAAGCTTTCTTT,CASSLGQGGKITEAFF,-,TRBJ1-1,-,TRBV21-1
TGTGCCAGCAGCTTAGTTACGGGTTTCGGTCAGCCCCAGCATTTT,CASSLVTGFGQPQHF,once,TRBJ1-5,-,TRBV11-2
TGTGCCAGCAGTCCCCGGCGGGATAGTCACCTCCACTTT,CASSPRRDSHLHF,-,TRBJ1-6,-,TRBV27
TGTGCCACCAGTGATCAGGGTTCAAGCGGGCTTTACCAAGAGACCCAGTACTTC,CATSDQGSSGLYQETQYF,-,TRBJ2-5,-,TRBV24-1
TGTGCCAGCAGCCAATCTAGCGGAGAGACCCAGTACTTC,CASSQSSGETQYF,-,TRBJ2-5,TRBD2,TRBV3-1/TRBV3-2
TGTGCCAGCAGGCGGACAGAGGAAGCTTTCTTT,CASRRTEEAFF,-,TRBJ1-1,-,TRBV12-3/TRBV12-4
TGTGCCAGCAGTTACACGTCGGGGGGCTCTGGAAACACCATATATTTT,CASSYTSGGSGNTIYF,once,TRBJ1-3,-,TRBV27
TGTGCCAGCAAGTTAGGGGGGAGGTATAGCAATCAGCCCCAGCATTTT,CASKLGGRYSNQPQHF,once,TRBJ1-5,-,TRBV2
TGTGCCATCAGGGAGGGGACGAACACCGGGGAGCTGTTTTTT,CAIREGTNTGELFF,-,TRBJ2-2,-,TRBV10-3
TGTGCCTGGATAGCCTACAGGGAAGCTTTCTTT,CAWIAYREAFF,once,TRBJ1-1,-,TRBV30
TGTGCCAGCTCACCCCCGCCAGGCAGAACCTACGAGCAGTACTTC,CASSPPPGRTYEQYF,-,TRBJ2-7,-,TRBV18
TGTGCCAGCAGCCCCAAAAGGGATCAGCCCCAGCATTTT,CASSPKRDQPQHF,-,TRBJ1-5,-,TRBV6-2/TRBV6-3
TGTGCCAGCAGCTTAGCAGGGGGGCCCTACGAGCAGTACTTC,CASSLAGGPYEQYF,-,TRBJ2-7,-,TRBV7-2
TGTGCCAGCAGCACCCGAGGAGGAGCCCTTAATTCACCCCTCCACTTT,CASSTRGGALNSPLHF,-,TRBJ1-6,-,TRBV9
TGTGCCAGTAGTATCGGGGGCCTTGGCTACACCTTC,CASSIGGLGYTF,few,TRBJ1-2,-,TRBV19
TGTGCCAGCAGTCCGACAGGGAACTATGGCTACACCTTC,CASSPTGNYGYTF,-,TRBJ1-2,TRBD1,TRBV28
TGTGCCAGCAGTGAGACTATGTGGAGCAGCAGCAATCAGCCCCAGCATTTT,CASSETMWSSSNQPQHF,-,TRBJ1-5,-,TRBV28
TGCGCCAGCAGCTTCGGTAGCGGGGTTGCCGGGGAGCTGTTTTTT,CASSFGSGVAGELFF,-,TRBJ2-2,TRBD2,TRBV5-1
TGTGCCATCAGTGAGTCAGTTGGACAGCCAATATCCTACGAGCAGTACTTC,CAISESVGQPISYEQYF,-,TRBJ2-7,-,TRBV10-3
TGTGCCAGCAGCTTAACAGCCTACAACTACGAGCAGTACTTC,CASSLTAYNYEQYF,-,TRBJ2-7,-,TRBV7-2
TGTGCCAGCTCACCCGTAGACAGGGAAGCGAAGTTTGTGGATACGCAGTATTTT,CASSPVDREAKFVDTQYF,-,TRBJ2-3,TRBD1,TRBV18
TGTGCCAGCAGTGTTGACAGGAGCCAGCCCCAGCATTTT,CASSVDRSQPQHF,-,TRBJ1-5,-,TRBV27
TGTGCCAGCAGTTTATCAGAACAGCAGTTCTTC,CASSLSEQQFF,-,TRBJ2-1,-,TRBV12-3/TRBV12-4
TGTGCCAGCAGTTTATGGGACGGTACAGGGGCCTATAATTCACCCCTCCACTTT,CASSLWDGTGAYNSPLHF,-,TRBJ1-6,TRBD1,TRBV27